These 24 T cell receptor beta chains were sequenced from one sample in a study of shared clonotypes between healthy human individuals. Assay: immunoSEQ multiplex PCR; the TCRdb copy retains only in-frame clones and omits some. Of about 560,000 clones in the sample, around 78% were seen once. The sequencing input was PBMCs. The receptors originated from a woman aged 35 to 49 in good health. Some clones in this sample may be carry-over from other donors' samples.

The chain uses TRBV19 and TRBJ2-7, with no clear D. Germline CDR1 LNHDA, CDR2 SQIVND (reference sequence). The CDR3 sequence is 11 residues long. V lost 3 bases and J 5 bases, leaving 5 bases between the germline ends. In DNA, the CDR3 is TGTGCCAGTAGTATTGAAGACGAGCAGTACTTC. The encoded protein is CASSIEDEQYF.

This chain's CDR3 is CASSLGEVEQFF. CDR3 bases: TGTGCCAGCAGCTTAGGAGAGGTTGAGCAGTTCTTC. The V gene is TRBV5-4, the J gene TRBJ2-1; no clear D gene. The CDR3 contains 12 residues. V lost 2 bases and J lost 9, with 9 bases in between. Germline CDR1 is SGHNT and CDR2 is YYREEE (reference sequence).

The chain recombines TRBV29-1 with TRBJ2-3; 10 bases map to TRBD2. CDR3 length: 15 amino acids. Germline assignment: CDR1 SQVTM and CDR2 ANQGSEA. J lost 3 bases, V lost 4 bases, and 7 bases had no gene match. The CDR3 reads CSVGLAGVLTDTQYF. CDR3 coding DNA: TGCAGCGTTGGTCTAGCGGGAGTTTTAACAGATACGCAGTATTTT.

This clone was detected ten times or more. This sample includes further DNA sequences coding for the same CDR3. The J gene is TRBJ2-7, the V gene TRBV5-1, with D unclear. The CDR3 runs to 13 residues. Germline V gives CDR1 SGHRS, CDR2 YFSETQ. The ends were cut back, 0 bases at V and 2 bases at J, with 6 bases in the middle. As DNA, the CDR3 is TGCGCCAGCAGCTTGGGGCTCCCCTACGAGCAGTACTTC. Translation: CASSLGLPYEQYF.

The chain uses TRBV29-1 and TRBJ1-2; tentatively, D is TRBD1 (6 bases). Between the trimmed V and J ends, which lost 5 bases and 0 bases, there was a span of 10 bases. Germline CDR1 is SQVTM and CDR2 is ANQGSEA. The CDR3 runs to 13 residues. The DNA for the CDR3 is TGCAGCGTTCCCAGACAGGCTAACTATGGCTACACCTTC. Translation: CSVPRQANYGYTF.

The chain has TRBV5-4 and TRBJ1-4, with 7 bases identical to TRBD1. Per germline, CDR1 SGHNT and CDR2 YYREEE (reference sequence). J lost 7 bases, V lost 1 base, and 10 bases had no gene match. The length of the CDR3 is 16 residues. CDR3 region: CASSLQGGAQAEKLFF. The CDR3 DNA is TGTGCCAGCAGCTTGCAGGGGGGCGCGCAGGCTGAAAAACTGTTTTTT.

This clone came up once. The chain combines TRBV7-9 with TRBJ1-5; 9 bases match TRBD1. This CDR3 comprises 13 residues. Germline-derived CDR1 and CDR2 are SEHNR and FQNEAQ (reference sequence). J gave up 4 bases and V 5 bases, and 0 bases lay outside the gene matches. The CDR3: CASSDRGNQPQHF. The CDR3 nucleotides are TGTGCCAGCAGCGACAGGGGGAATCAGCCCCAGCATTTT.

At least ten counts were recorded for this clone. The J gene is TRBJ1-2, the V gene TRBV5-1; 9 nucleotides line up with TRBD1. With V trimmed by 4 bases and J by 8 bases, 15 bases remained unmatched. The CDR3 loop spans 16 amino acids. Germline CDR1 is SGHRS and CDR2 is YFSETQ. DNA of the CDR3: TGCGCCAGCAGCGAGAATACTGGGACAGGGCAAAAGGGCTACACCTTC. Residues: CASSENTGTGQKGYTF.

In this sample, this clone turned up a few times. The chain carries TRBV27 and TRBJ1-5; possible D gene TRBD1, 5 bases. V was clipped by 5 bases and J by 6 bases, with 14 bases between them. The CDR3 totals 14 residues. Germline values: CDR1 MNHEY, CDR2 SMNVEV (reference sequence). The CDR3 loop reads CASSIIGVGQPQHF. CDR3 DNA sequence: TGTGCCAGCAGTATAATAGGGGTGGGTCAGCCCCAGCATTTT.

Worth noting for this clone: Different DNA sequences within this sample yield the same CDR3. The genes are TRBV5-4 and TRBJ2-1; 13 nucleotides agree with TRBD2. The CDR3 spans 16 residues. Germline CDR1 reads SGHNT; CDR2 reads YYREEE (reference sequence). The V gene end was trimmed by 0 bases and the J gene end by 8 bases; junction bases not matched to a gene: 5. CDR3 sequence (DNA): TGTGCCAGCAGCTTGGGTGGACTAGCGGGAGTCGATGAGCAGTTCTTC. Protein product: CASSLGGLAGVDEQFF.

For this clone: A far larger clone is one nucleotide away, so this likely arose from a read error. V usage is TRBV30 and J usage is TRBJ2-2; tentative D call: TRBD2 (5 bases). This CDR3 is built from 14 residues. The V gene's germline CDR1 is GTSNPN and CDR2 SVGIG (reference sequence). The CDR3 reads CAWSSGLEAGELLF. For the CDR3, the DNA is TGTGCCTGGAGTTCAGGACTGGAGGCCGGGGAGCTGCTTTTT.

This clone has more than one count but fewer than ten. CDR3 in DNA: TGTGCCAGCAGCTTTGGGACTAGCGGGGTAGCCTACGAGCAGTACTTC. Residues: CASSFGTSGVAYEQYF. V gene TRBV11-2 combines with J gene TRBJ2-7; the match to TRBD2 covers 13 bases. The V segment lost 3 bases and the J segment 2 bases; nucleotides outside the gene matches: 4. Germline V CDR1 and CDR2: SGHAT, FQNNGV. The CDR3 runs 16 residues.

This chain connects TRBV4-2 to TRBJ1-1; D gene unclear. Germline CDR1 is LGHNA and CDR2 is YNFKEQ. Trimming removed 0 bases from V and 4 bases from J, with 15 bases in between. This CDR3 comprises 16 residues. The CDR3 region is CASSQDVGGWGTEAFF. The CDR3 bases are TGTGCCAGCAGCCAAGATGTCGGAGGTTGGGGCACTGAAGCTTTCTTT.

V usage is TRBV5-1 and J usage is TRBJ2-7; 12 bases are shared with TRBD2. The CDR3 is made up of 16 amino acids. Unmatched junction bases numbered 5, after V lost 3 bases and J lost 1 base. Germline CDR1 reads SGHRS; CDR2 reads YFSETQ. CDR3 region: CASSSRTSGDSYEQYF. DNA for the CDR3: TGCGCCAGCAGCTCCCGGACTAGCGGGGATTCCTACGAGCAGTACTTC. The whole variable domain, filled in from reference TRBV5-1 and TRBJ2-7, reads KAGVTQTPRYLIKTRGQQVTLSCSPISGHRSVSWYQQTPGQGLQFLFEYFSETQRNKGNFPGRFSGRQFSNSRSEMNVSTLELGDSALYLCASSSRTSGDSYEQYFGPGTRLTVT.

This chain joins TRBV2 and TRBJ2-5; D may be TRBD1 (6 bases). The CDR3 has 12 residues. CDR1 is SNHLY, CDR2 FYNNEI, per germline. Trimming cost V 2 bases and J 9 bases, with 10 bases left between them. The CDR3 loop is CASSETPGAQYF. CDR3 DNA: TGTGCCAGCAGTGAAACTCCAGGGGCCCAGTACTTC.

Turning to this clone: At the DNA level, this CDR3 is encoded by other sequences in the same sample as well. CDR3 in DNA: TGTGCCAGCAGTTTCCGCCGGGACTACGAGCAGTACTTC. As protein: CASSFRRDYEQYF. J is TRBJ2-7 and V is TRBV27, with D perhaps TRBD2 (5 bases). Germline V gives CDR1 MNHEY, CDR2 SMNVEV (reference sequence). V gave up 3 bases and J gave up 3 bases, with 9 bases separating them. The CDR3 length is 13 residues.

Note on this clone: Sequence at one end of the junction differs from germline and may be a read error. The sample contains more than one DNA sequence encoding this CDR3. The CDR3 spells CASSGWRRGATDTQYF. Here the CDR3 DNA reads TGTGCCAGCAGCGGGTGGCGGAGGGGGGCCACAGATACACAGTATTTT. The J gene is TRBJ2-3, the V gene TRBV2; D is tentatively TRBD1 or TRBD2 (6 bases each). This CDR3 has 16 amino acids. Germline V gives CDR1 SNHLY, CDR2 FYNNEI.

As regards this clone: Its ends do not fully match the called genes, so a read error is possible. The CDR3 sequence: CTSGMGLNTEAFF. CDR3 in DNA: TGCACCAGCGGGATGGGACTTAACACTGAAGCTTTCTTT. The genes are TRBV10-2 and TRBJ1-1; the D gene is possibly TRBD1 (5 bases). The CDR3 consists of 13 residues. Germline values: CDR1 WSHSY, CDR2 SAAADI.

The CDR3 protein is CASSLSSPTDTQYF. CDR3 DNA sequence: TGTGCCAGCAGCTTGTCCAGCCCCACAGATACGCAGTATTTT. The chain uses TRBV7-9 and TRBJ2-3; D gene ambiguous. Trimming pared 3 bases from V and 2 bases from J, leaving 9 bases between. The CDR3 loop spans 14 amino acids. Per germline, CDR1 SEHNR and CDR2 FQNEAQ (reference sequence).

The chain has TRBV6-6 and TRBJ2-1; D tentatively fits TRBD1 or TRBD2 (5 bases each). Germline CDR1 is MNHNY and CDR2 is SVGAGI (reference sequence). The CDR3 length is 15 residues. Trimming cost V 5 bases and J 7 bases, with 18 bases left between them. The CDR3 DNA sequence: TGTGCCAGCAGTCCCGGGACCGAGGTGAGGAATGAGCAGTTCTTC. Amino acid sequence: CASSPGTEVRNEQFF.

Only a few counts were recorded for this clone. V and J are TRBV11-2 and TRBJ2-2; D is perhaps TRBD2 (6 bases). Germline loops: CDR1 SGHAT, CDR2 FQNNGV. Trimming took 1 base from V and 4 from J, leaving 10 bases between them. CDR3 length: 15 amino acids. CDR3 loop: CASSLGGRGTGELFF. The CDR3 DNA reads TGTGCCAGCAGCTTAGGAGGGCGGGGCACCGGGGAGCTGTTTTTT.

The genes are TRBV20-1 and TRBJ2-5; perhaps D is TRBD1 or TRBD2 (5 bases each). Germline V gives CDR1 DFQATT, CDR2 SNEGSKA (reference sequence). Trimming took off 7 bases at V and 3 bases at J, with 9 bases between the two ends. This CDR3 region has 11 residues. CDR3 sequence (DNA): TGCAGTGTGTGGGGGAAAGAGACCCAGTACTTC. It yields the protein CSVWGKETQYF.

The rearrangement links TRBV28 to TRBJ2-3; D tentatively fits TRBD1 or TRBD2 (6 bases each). V was clipped by 10 bases and J by 3 bases, with 14 bases between them. The CDR3 has 13 amino acids. Germline lookup yields CDR1 MDHEN and CDR2 SYDVKM. The CDR3 DNA reads TGTGCCATCCAGGGGACTCCAACAGATACGCAGTATTTT. This encodes CAIQGTPTDTQYF.

The chain is built from TRBV4-1 and TRBJ2-7; unclear D gene. V gave up 1 base and J gave up 3 bases, with 13 bases separating them. CDR1 MGHRA and CDR2 YSYEKL come from the germline V gene. This CDR3 region has 15 residues. The CDR3 here is CASSQVAAQNYEQYF. The CDR3 coding sequence is TGCGCCAGCAGCCAAGTGGCAGCGCAAAACTACGAGCAGTACTTC.